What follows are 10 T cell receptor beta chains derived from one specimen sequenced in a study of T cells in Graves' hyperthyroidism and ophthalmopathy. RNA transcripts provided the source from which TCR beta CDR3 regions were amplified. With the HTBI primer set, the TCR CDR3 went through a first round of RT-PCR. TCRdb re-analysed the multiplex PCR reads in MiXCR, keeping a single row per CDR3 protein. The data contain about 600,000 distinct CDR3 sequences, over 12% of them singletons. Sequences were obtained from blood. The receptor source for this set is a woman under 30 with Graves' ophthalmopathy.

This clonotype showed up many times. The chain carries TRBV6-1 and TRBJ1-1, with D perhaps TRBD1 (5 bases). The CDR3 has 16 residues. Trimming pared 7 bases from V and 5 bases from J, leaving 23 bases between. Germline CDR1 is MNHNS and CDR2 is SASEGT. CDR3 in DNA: TGTGCCAGCACCCTGAGGGGCCACCTTTTGGGGACTGAAGCTTTCTTT. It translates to CASTLRGHLLGTEAFF.

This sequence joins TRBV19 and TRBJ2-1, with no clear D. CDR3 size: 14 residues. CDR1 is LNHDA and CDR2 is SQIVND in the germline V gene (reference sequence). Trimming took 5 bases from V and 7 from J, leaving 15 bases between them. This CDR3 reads CASSHPGVPNEQFF. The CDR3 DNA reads TGTGCCAGTAGTCACCCTGGCGTCCCTAATGAGCAGTTCTTC.

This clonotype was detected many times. The CDR3 DNA follows: TGCAGTGCTAGAGATGAACAGGGGTACACAGATACGCAGTATTTT. Its translation is CSARDEQGYTDTQYF. The V call is TRBV20-1, the J call TRBJ2-3, with 7 nucleotides matching TRBD1. The germline V gene has CDR1 DFQATT and CDR2 SNEGSKA (reference sequence). This CDR3 has 15 residues. The V gene end was trimmed by 0 bases and the J gene end by 2 bases; junction bases not matched to a gene: 5.

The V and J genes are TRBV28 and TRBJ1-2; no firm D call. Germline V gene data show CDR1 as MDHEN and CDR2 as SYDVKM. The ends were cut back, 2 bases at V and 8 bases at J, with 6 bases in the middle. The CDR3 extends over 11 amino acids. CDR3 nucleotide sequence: TGTGCCAGCAGTTTAATGGGGGGCTACACCTTC. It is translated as CASSLMGGYTF.

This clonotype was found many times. The CDR3 DNA is TGTGCCAGCAGTCGGGACTCCCGGGGCTACGAGCAGTACTTC. It specifies CASSRDSRGYEQYF. V and J are TRBV6-1 and TRBJ2-7, with D possibly matching TRBD2 (6 bases). Germline-derived CDR1 and CDR2 are MNHNS and SASEGT. This CDR3 has 14 residues. Between the trimmed V and J ends, which lost 5 bases and 3 bases, there was a span of 14 bases.

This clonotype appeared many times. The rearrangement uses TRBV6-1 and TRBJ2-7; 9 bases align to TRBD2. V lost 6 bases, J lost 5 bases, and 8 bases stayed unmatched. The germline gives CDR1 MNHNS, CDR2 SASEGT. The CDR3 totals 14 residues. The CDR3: CASRSPSGKDEQYF. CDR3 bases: TGTGCCAGCAGGAGTCCTAGCGGGAAGGACGAGCAGTACTTC.

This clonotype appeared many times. The CDR3 coding sequence is TGTGCCAGCAGCCCTGGATGGCGGGAAGCCTACGAGCAGTACTTC. Translated, it gives CASSPGWREAYEQYF. The rearrangement joins TRBV28 to TRBJ2-7; perhaps TRBD2 as D (6 bases). The CDR3 is made up of 15 amino acids. V was pared by 6 bases and J by 2 bases, with 17 bases between. Germline CDR1 is MDHEN and CDR2 is SYDVKM.

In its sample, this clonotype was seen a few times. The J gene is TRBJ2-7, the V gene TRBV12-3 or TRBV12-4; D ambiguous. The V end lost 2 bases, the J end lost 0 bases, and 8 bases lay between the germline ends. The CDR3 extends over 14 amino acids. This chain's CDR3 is CASSLRRFSYEQYF. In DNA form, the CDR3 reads TGTGCCAGCAGTTTACGCCGGTTCTCCTACGAGCAGTACTTC.

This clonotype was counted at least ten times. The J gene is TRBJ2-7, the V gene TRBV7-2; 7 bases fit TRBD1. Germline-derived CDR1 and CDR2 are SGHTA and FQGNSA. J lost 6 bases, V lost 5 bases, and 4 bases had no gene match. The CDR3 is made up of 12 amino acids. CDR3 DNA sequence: TGTGCCAGCAGCAAGCCAGGGGGCGAGCAGTACTTC. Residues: CASSKPGGEQYF. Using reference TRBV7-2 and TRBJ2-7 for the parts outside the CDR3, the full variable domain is GAGVSQSPSNKVTEKGKDVELRCDPISGHTALYWYRQSLGQGLEFLIYFQGNSAPDKSGLPSDRFSAERTGGSVSTLTIQRTQQEDSAVYLCASSKPGGEQYFGPGTRLTVT.

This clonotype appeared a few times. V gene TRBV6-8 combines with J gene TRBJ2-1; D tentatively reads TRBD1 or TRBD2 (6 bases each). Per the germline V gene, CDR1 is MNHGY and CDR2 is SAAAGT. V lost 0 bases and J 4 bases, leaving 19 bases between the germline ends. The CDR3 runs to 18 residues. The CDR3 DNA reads TGTGCCAGCAGTTACTCGAAAAGGGGGGCCCCTAGTTACAATGAGCAGTTCTTC. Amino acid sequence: CASSYSKRGAPSYNEQFF.